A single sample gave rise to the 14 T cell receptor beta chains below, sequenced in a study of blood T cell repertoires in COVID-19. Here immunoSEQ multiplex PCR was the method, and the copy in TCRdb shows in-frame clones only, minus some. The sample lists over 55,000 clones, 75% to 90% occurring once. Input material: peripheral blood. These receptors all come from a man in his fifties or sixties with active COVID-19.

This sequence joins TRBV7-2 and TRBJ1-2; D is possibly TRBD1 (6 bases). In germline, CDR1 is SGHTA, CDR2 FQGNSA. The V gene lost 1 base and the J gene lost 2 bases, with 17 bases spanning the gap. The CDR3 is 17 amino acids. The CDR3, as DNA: TGTGCCAGCAGCTTAGATGTCGGGGGGCCTCTCAACTATGGCTACACCTTC. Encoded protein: CASSLDVGGPLNYGYTF.

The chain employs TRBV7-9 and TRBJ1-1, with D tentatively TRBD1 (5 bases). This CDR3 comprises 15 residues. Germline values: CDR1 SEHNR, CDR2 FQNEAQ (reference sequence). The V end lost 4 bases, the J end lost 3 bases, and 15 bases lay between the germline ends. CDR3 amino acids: CASSWPQGEDTEAFF. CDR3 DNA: TGTGCCAGCAGCTGGCCTCAGGGCGAGGACACTGAAGCTTTCTTT.

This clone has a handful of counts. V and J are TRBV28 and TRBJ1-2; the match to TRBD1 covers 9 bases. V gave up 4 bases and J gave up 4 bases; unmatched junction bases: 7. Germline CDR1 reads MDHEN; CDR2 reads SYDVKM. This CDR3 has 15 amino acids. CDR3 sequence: CASSSSTGGGYGYTF. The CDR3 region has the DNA TGTGCCAGCAGTTCGTCAACAGGGGGCGGCTATGGCTACACCTTC.

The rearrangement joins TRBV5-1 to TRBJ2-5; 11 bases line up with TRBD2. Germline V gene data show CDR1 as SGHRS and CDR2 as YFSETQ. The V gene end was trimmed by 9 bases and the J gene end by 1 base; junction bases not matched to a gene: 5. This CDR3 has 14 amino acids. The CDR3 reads CATSLAGGQETQYF. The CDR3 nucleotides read TGCGCCACCTCGCTAGCGGGAGGCCAAGAGACCCAGTACTTC.

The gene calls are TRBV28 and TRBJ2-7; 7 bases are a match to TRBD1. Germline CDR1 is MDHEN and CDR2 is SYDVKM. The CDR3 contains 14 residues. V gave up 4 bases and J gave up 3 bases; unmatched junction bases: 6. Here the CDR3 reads CASSYPRDSYEQYF. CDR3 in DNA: TGTGCCAGCAGTTACCCCCGGGACAGCTACGAGCAGTACTTC.

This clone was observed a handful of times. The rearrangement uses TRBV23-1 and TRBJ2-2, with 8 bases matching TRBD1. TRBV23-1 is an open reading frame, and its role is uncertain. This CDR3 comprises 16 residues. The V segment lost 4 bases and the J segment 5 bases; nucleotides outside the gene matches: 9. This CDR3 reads CASSRPGQAGTGELFF. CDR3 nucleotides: TGCGCCAGCAGTCGGCCGGGACAGGCCGGAACCGGGGAGCTGTTTTTT.

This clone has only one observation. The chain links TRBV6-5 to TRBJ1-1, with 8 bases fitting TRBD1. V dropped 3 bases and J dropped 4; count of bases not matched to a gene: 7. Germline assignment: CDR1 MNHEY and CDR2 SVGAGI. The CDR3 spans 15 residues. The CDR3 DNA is TGTGCCAGCAGTTATAGGACAGGGTCGGGCACTGAAGCTTTCTTT. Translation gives CASSYRTGSGTEAFF.

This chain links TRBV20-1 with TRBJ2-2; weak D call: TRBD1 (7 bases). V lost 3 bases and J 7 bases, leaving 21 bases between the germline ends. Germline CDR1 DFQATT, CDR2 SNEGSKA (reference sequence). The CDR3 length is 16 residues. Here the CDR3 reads CSASGGLRGQSGELFF. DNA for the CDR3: TGCAGTGCTAGTGGGGGGCTGAGGGGGCAAAGCGGGGAGCTGTTTTTT.

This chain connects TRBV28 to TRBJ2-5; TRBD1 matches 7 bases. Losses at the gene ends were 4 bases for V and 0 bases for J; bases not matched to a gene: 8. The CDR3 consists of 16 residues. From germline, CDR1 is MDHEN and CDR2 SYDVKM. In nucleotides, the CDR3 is TGTGCCAGCAGTTCCGATGGGACAGCGTACCAAGAGACCCAGTACTTC. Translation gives CASSSDGTAYQETQYF.

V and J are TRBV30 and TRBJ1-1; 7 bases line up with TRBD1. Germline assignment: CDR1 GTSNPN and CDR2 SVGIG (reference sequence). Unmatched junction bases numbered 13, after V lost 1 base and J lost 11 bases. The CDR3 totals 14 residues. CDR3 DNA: TGTGCCTGGAGTGCCCAGGGGGGTTACGTGGGGGCTTTCTTT. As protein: CAWSAQGGYVGAFF.

The CDR3 loop reads CASSLSTQGGREQFF. Written as DNA, the CDR3 is TGTGCCAGCAGTTTAAGTACACAGGGGGGTCGGGAGCAGTTCTTC. The rearrangement uses TRBV28 and TRBJ2-1; TRBD1 agrees at 8 bases. V lost 2 bases to trimming and J lost 10 bases; unmatched junction nucleotides: 10. CDR3 length equals 15 residues. CDR1 and CDR2 from the germline V gene are MDHEN and SYDVKM.

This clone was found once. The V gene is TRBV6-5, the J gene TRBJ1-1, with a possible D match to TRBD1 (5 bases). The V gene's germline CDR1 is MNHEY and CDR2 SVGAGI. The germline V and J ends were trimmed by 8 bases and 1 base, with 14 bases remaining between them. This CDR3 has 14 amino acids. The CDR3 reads CASQTRDRNTEAFF. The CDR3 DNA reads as TGTGCCAGCCAAACCAGGGATAGGAACACTGAAGCTTTCTTT.

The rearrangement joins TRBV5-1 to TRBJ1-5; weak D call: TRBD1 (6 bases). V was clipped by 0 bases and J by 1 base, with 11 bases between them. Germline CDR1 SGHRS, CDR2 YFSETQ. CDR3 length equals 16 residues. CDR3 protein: CASSLEGGASNQPQHF. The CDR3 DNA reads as TGCGCCAGCAGCTTGGAAGGGGGGGCGAGCAATCAGCCCCAGCATTTT.

The CDR3 nucleotides read TGTGCCAGCAGCTTGGACAGAGAGAATTCACCCCTCCACTTT. Protein sequence: CASSLDRENSPLHF. This rearrangement joins TRBV7-9 to TRBJ1-6, with D perhaps TRBD1 (6 bases). Germline V gene sequence: CDR1 SEHNR, CDR2 FQNEAQ (reference sequence). V was cut by 3 bases and J by 7 bases, with 10 bases left in between. This CDR3 contains 14 residues. The whole variable domain, remainder taken from reference TRBV7-9 and TRBJ1-6, is DTGVSQNPRHKITKRGQNVTFRCDPISEHNRLYWYRQTLGQGPEFLTYFQNEAQLEKSRLLSDRFSAERPKGSFSTLEIQRTEQGDSAMYLCASSLDRENSPLHFGNGTRLTVT.